These 15 T cell receptor beta chains were all obtained from the same sample, sequenced in a study of cytomegalovirus exposure and HLA in healthy donors. Assay used: immunoSEQ multiplex PCR; TCRdb lists only in-frame clones, some missing. The sample holds about 76,000 clones; around 94% are singletons and the top ten take 1.5% to 2%. The sequenced material came from PBMCs. The receptors derive from a woman aged 18 to 35 in good health and CMV-seropositive.

The CDR3 DNA reads as TGTGCCAGCAGAGCTAGCGGGGGGTACCAAGAGACCCAGTACTTC. Protein product: CASRASGGYQETQYF. The gene calls are TRBV5-4 and TRBJ2-5; the match to TRBD2 covers 11 bases. Germline V gene lookup returns CDR1 SGHNT and CDR2 YYREEE (reference sequence). J was trimmed by 0 bases and V by 5 bases; bases with no gene match: 3. The length of the CDR3 is 15 residues. Drawing the rest from reference TRBV5-4 and TRBJ2-5, the complete variable domain is ETGVTQSPTHLIKTRGQQVTLRCSSQSGHNTVSWYQQALGQGPQFIFQYYREEENGRGNFPPRFSGLQFPNYSSELNVNALELDDSALYLCASRASGGYQETQYFGPGTRLLVL.

This clone was counted once. The CDR3 region has the DNA TGTGCCAGCAGTTTATCCGGGACAAAACAAGAGACCCAGTACTTC. The encoded protein is CASSLSGTKQETQYF. The chain recombines TRBV27 with TRBJ2-5, with a tentative D call TRBD1 (6 bases). The CDR3 loop spans 15 amino acids. Germline V lookup: CDR1 MNHEY, CDR2 SMNVEV (reference sequence). V lost 0 bases, J lost 2 bases, and 10 bases lay in between.

V usage is TRBV6-1 and J usage is TRBJ1-5, with D unresolved. This CDR3 region has 14 residues. V was clipped by 2 bases and J by 3 bases, with 8 bases between them. CDR1 is MNHNS and CDR2 is SASEGT in the germline V gene. CDR3 in DNA: TGTGCCAGCAGTGAAATACGGGTCAATCAGCCCCAGCATTTT. Encoded protein: CASSEIRVNQPQHF.

The chain is built from TRBV9 and TRBJ2-5; 8 nucleotides line up with TRBD1. This CDR3 region has 15 residues. Germline V lookup: CDR1 SGDLS, CDR2 YYNGEE. V shed 4 bases, J shed 2 bases, and the junction held 7 bases outside the gene matches. This CDR3 reads CASSSRTGPQETQYF. In DNA, the CDR3 is TGTGCCAGCAGCTCCCGGACAGGGCCTCAAGAGACCCAGTACTTC.

The chain couples TRBV27 to TRBJ2-7; perhaps TRBD2 as D (6 bases). The CDR3 spans 14 residues. V was cut by 6 bases and J by 3 bases, with 15 bases left in between. Germline CDR1 and CDR2: MNHEY and SMNVEV (reference sequence). The CDR3 reads CASSIGGPNYEQYF. As DNA, the CDR3 is TGTGCCAGCAGCATAGGAGGGCCCAACTACGAGCAGTACTTC.

The rearrangement links TRBV27 to TRBJ2-1; 7 nucleotides line up with TRBD1. The V segment lost 5 bases and the J segment 4 bases; nucleotides outside the gene matches: 8. Germline loops: CDR1 MNHEY, CDR2 SMNVEV (reference sequence). This CDR3 is built from 15 residues. As DNA, the CDR3 is TGTGCCAGCAGTACCGGGACAGAATATTACAATGAGCAGTTCTTC. This sequence encodes CASSTGTEYYNEQFF.

The chain links TRBV2 to TRBJ2-3, with a possible D match to TRBD1 (5 bases). Trimming removed 5 bases at V and 8 bases at J, with 11 bases between. Germline lookup yields CDR1 SNHLY and CDR2 FYNNEI. The CDR3 covers 12 residues. The CDR3 DNA sequence: TGTGCCAGCAGTCTGGACATGCCTACGCAGTATTTT. Translating it yields CASSLDMPTQYF.

This clone occurred a few times. CDR3 DNA sequence: TGTGCCAGCAGCTTAGGCCGGGGCGAGCAGTACTTC. Protein product: CASSLGRGEQYF. The chain joins TRBV13 to TRBJ2-7, with D perhaps matching TRBD2 (5 bases). Germline lookup yields CDR1 PRHDT and CDR2 FYEKMQ (reference sequence). V was clipped by 0 bases and J by 6 bases, with 6 bases between them. This CDR3 comprises 12 residues.

This rearrangement joins TRBV21-1 to TRBJ2-7; whether TRBD2, the table's D call, matches the DNA was not checked. TRBV21-1 counts as a pseudogene. This CDR3 has 11 residues. The chain's CDR3 is CARREVYEQYF. CDR3 bases: TGTGCCAGGAGGGAGGTTTACGAGCAGTACTTC.

This chain connects TRBV27 to TRBJ1-2; maybe TRBD1 (6 bases). This CDR3 contains 15 residues. Trimming removed 2 bases at V and 0 bases at J, with 10 bases between. Germline V gives CDR1 MNHEY, CDR2 SMNVEV (reference sequence). The CDR3 protein is CASSLGTTANYGYTF. In DNA form, the CDR3 reads TGTGCCAGCAGTTTAGGGACAACCGCTAACTATGGCTACACCTTC.

This clone appeared many times. The V and J genes are TRBV4-3 and TRBJ2-3; 8 bases are a match to TRBD1. With 0 bases clipped from V and 1 base from J, the junction kept 6 bases outside the gene matches. Germline assignment: CDR1 LGHNA and CDR2 YSLEER. The CDR3 loop spans 17 amino acids. The CDR3 DNA is TGCGCCAGCAGCCAAGAACTAGGGGGACAGGGCACAGATACGCAGTATTTT. Encoded protein: CASSQELGGQGTDTQYF.

V is TRBV7-2 and J is TRBJ2-5, with 8 bases aligning to TRBD2. The V segment lost 3 bases and the J segment 3 bases; nucleotides outside the gene matches: 3. CDR3 size: 14 residues. In germline, CDR1 is SGHTA, CDR2 FQGNSA. CDR3 DNA: TGTGCCAGCAGCTTCGGACTAGCCAAAGAGACCCAGTACTTC. This sequence encodes CASSFGLAKETQYF.

The chain employs TRBV4-3 and TRBJ2-1, with 8 bases matching TRBD2. Per germline, CDR1 LGHNA and CDR2 YSLEER. The CDR3 loop spans 16 amino acids. V trimming: 4 bases; J trimming: 0 bases; junction bases outside the gene matches: 5. CDR3 region: CASSPGGTPSYNEQFF. CDR3 bases: TGCGCCAGCAGCCCGGGGGGGACCCCCTCCTACAATGAGCAGTTCTTC.

The chain is built from TRBV5-1 and TRBJ2-5; 10 bases are shared with TRBD1. There are 15 residues in the CDR3. The V gene's germline CDR1 is SGHRS and CDR2 YFSETQ. The J segment lost 5 bases and the V segment lost 2 bases, leaving 6 bases of the junction unmatched. The CDR3 nucleotides are TGCGCCAGCAGCTTAACCGGGACAGGGGACGAGACCCAGTACTTC. As protein: CASSLTGTGDETQYF. Together with reference TRBV5-1 and TRBJ2-5, the CDR3 gives the full variable domain: KAGVTQTPRYLIKTRGQQVTLSCSPISGHRSVSWYQQTPGQGLQFLFEYFSETQRNKGNFPGRFSGRQFSNSRSEMNVSTLELGDSALYLCASSLTGTGDETQYFGPGTRLLVL.

This sequence joins TRBV11-2 and TRBJ1-6; D gene ambiguous. CDR1 SGHAT and CDR2 FQNNGV come from the germline V gene. The V and J ends lost 5 bases and 7 bases respectively, with 9 bases between them. The CDR3 extends over 13 amino acids. The CDR3 DNA is TGTGCCAGCAGCCCCGGGTCCAATTCACCCCTCCACTTT. Protein product: CASSPGSNSPLHF.